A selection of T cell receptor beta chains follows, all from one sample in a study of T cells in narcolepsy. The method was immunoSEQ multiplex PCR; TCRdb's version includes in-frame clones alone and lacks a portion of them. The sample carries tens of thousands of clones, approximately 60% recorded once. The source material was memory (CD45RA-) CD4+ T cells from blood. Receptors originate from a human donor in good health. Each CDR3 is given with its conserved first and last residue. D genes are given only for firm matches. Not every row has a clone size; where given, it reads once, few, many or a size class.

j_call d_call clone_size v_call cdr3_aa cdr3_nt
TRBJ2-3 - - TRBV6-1 CASGIRRPTDTQYF TGTGCCAGTGGAATCAGGCGTCCCACAGATACGCAGTATTTT
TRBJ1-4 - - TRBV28 CASGNEKLFF TGTGCCAGCGGTAATGAAAAACTGTTTTTT
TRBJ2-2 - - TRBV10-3 CAIGDDFIYTGELFF TGTGCCATCGGGGACGACTTCATCTACACCGGGGAGCTGTTTTTT
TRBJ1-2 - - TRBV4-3 CASSQQGKYGYTF TGCGCCAGCAGCCAACAGGGGAAATATGGCTACACCTTC
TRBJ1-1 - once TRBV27 CASSLRTTSEAFF TGTGCCAGCAGTTTAAGGACTACCTCTGAAGCTTTCTTT
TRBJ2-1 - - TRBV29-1 CSGGPGTNEQFF TGCAGCGGGGGACCAGGGACCAATGAGCAGTTCTTC
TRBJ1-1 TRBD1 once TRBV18 CASSPIGDSSSAFF TGTGCCAGCTCACCAATTGGGGACAGTTCGTCAGCTTTCTTT
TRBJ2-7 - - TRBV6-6 CASSYSAGPYEQYF TGTGCCAGCAGTTACTCGGCAGGTCCCTACGAGCAGTACTTC
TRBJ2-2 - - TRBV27 CASSFGGYTGELFF TGTGCCAGCAGTTTCGGCGGCTACACCGGGGAGCTGTTTTTT
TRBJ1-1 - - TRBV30 CAWLGGLYTEAFF TGTGCCTGGCTCGGGGGCCTCTACACTGAAGCTTTCTTT
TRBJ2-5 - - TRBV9 CASSVALGKTQYF TGTGCCAGCAGCGTAGCCCTAGGGAAGACCCAGTACTTC
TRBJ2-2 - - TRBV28 CAARSGSNTGELFF TGTGCCGCAAGGAGCGGGTCGAACACCGGGGAGCTGTTTTTT
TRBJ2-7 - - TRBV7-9 CASSLGTTYEQYF TGTGCCAGCAGCTTAGGCACCACCTACGAGCAGTACTTC
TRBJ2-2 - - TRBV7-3 CASSLFPGSGELFF TGTGCCAGCAGCTTATTCCCGGGCTCCGGGGAGCTGTTTTTT
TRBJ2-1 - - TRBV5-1 CASTVRTDQPEQFF TGCGCCAGCACCGTAAGGACGGACCAGCCTGAGCAGTTCTTC
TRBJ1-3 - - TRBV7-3 CASSPDSGNTIYF TGTGCCAGCAGCCCGGACTCTGGAAACACCATATATTTT
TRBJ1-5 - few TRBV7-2 CASSSRGDQPQHF TGTGCCAGCAGCTCTAGGGGGGATCAGCCCCAGCATTTT
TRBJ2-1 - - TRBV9 CASSVVENLGEQFF TGTGCCAGCAGCGTAGTCGAGAACCTGGGTGAGCAGTTCTTC
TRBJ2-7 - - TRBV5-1 CASSLEPGLGEQYF TGCGCCAGCAGCTTGGAGCCGGGGCTGGGCGAGCAGTACTTC
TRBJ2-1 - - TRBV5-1 CASSDVKHFGEQFF TGCGCCAGCAGCGATGTTAAGCATTTCGGTGAGCAGTTCTTC
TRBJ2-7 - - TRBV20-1 CSTGITYEQYF TGCAGTACGGGGATCACCTACGAGCAGTACTTC
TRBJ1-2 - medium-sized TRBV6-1 CASSEAGTGLPYGYTF TGTGCCAGCAGTGAAGCCGGAACAGGCCTCCCATATGGCTACACCTTC
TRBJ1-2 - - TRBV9 CASSVGAEPNYGYTF TGTGCCAGCAGCGTCGGGGCGGAGCCTAACTATGGCTACACCTTC
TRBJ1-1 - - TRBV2 CASSEEGNTEAFF TGTGCCAGCAGTGAAGAAGGGAACACTGAAGCTTTCTTT
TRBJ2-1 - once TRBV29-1 CSGGLAGIYNEQFF TGCAGCGGGGGGTTGGCGGGGATCTACAATGAGCAGTTCTTC
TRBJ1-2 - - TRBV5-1 CASNGEATNYGYTF TGCGCCAGCAATGGGGAGGCAACCAACTATGGCTACACCTTC
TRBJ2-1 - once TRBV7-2 CASSLERQQFF TGTGCCAGCAGCTTAGAAAGGCAGCAGTTCTTC
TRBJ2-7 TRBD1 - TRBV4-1 CASSPRTGGIWEQYF TGCGCCAGCAGCCCCCGGACAGGGGGCATTTGGGAGCAGTACTTC
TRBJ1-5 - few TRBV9 CASSLTGGNQPQHF TGTGCCAGCAGCTTGACAGGCGGGAATCAGCCCCAGCATTTT
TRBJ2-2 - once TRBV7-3 CASSPRAASGELFF TGTGCCAGCAGCCCCCGAGCCGCGTCCGGGGAGCTGTTTTTT
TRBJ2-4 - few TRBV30 CAWSASWTDPIQYF TGTGCCTGGAGCGCCTCCTGGACGGACCCCATTCAGTACTTC